This record looks at one T cell receptor beta chain sequence and its context. The antigen is unknown. Time point reported: persistent/refractory GD, antithyroid drugs over 5 years with positive TRAb. PBMC RNA was the source of the TCR library. Tubes containing EDTA received around 9.5 milliliters of drawn peripheral blood. Germline values: CDR1 LNHDA, CDR2 SQIVND (reference sequence). The CDR3 has 14 amino acids. The V end lost 5 bases, the J end lost 4 bases, and 14 bases lay between the germline ends. The data were taken from a study of regulatory T cells in long-lasting Graves disease. Arm-PCR of CDR3 regions with iRepertoire HTBI primers generated TCR beta libraries. MiXCR, run by TCRdb on the multiplex PCR reads, gives a single entry per CDR3 protein. The sample contains approximately 470,000 distinct CDR3 sequences, 20% to 25% of which appear only once. Study observations and caveats: TCR diversity in persistent Graves' patients was below that of newly diagnosed ones.

This chain joins TRBV19 and TRBJ1-2; tentatively, D is TRBD1 (6 bases). The sample in question was peripheral blood mononuclear cells (PBMCs), obtained when the disease was refractory, from a patient treated with antithyroid drugs. The TCR was taken from a female donor with Graves disease. As DNA, the CDR3 is TGTGCCAGTAGTGCAGGCGCGGGGGCCTATGGCTACACCTTC. Amino acid sequence: CASSAGAGAYGYTF.